The TCR beta chain under discussion was sequenced for a study of CD8+CD57+ T cells in acquired aplastic anemia. Broader study findings: Patients had twenty-nine CD8+ CDR3 sequences in common with controls (the shared set).

The patients chosen for sequencing had shown expansion of CD8+CD57+ cells (detected by flow cytometry). Severe acquired aplastic anemia was present in all patients. Genomic DNA constituted the template upon which TCR beta VDJ and CDR3 profiling was performed. A single record per CDR3 protein comes from TCRdb applying MiXCR to the reads. The table includes around 200,000 distinct CDR3 sequences, 48% detected once. V gave up 5 bases and J gave up 2 bases, with 16 bases separating them. The CDR3 contains 17 residues. Per germline, CDR1 MNHNS and CDR2 SASEGT. This clonotype was recorded at least ten times. Its cognate antigen is unknown.

The origin of this receptor is a human donor with aplastic anemia. V is TRBV6-1 and J is TRBJ1-6; D is possibly TRBD1 (6 bases). Sequenced input: sorted CD4+, CD8+, or CD8+CD57+ T cells (not recorded which) from PBMCs. CDR3 sequence (DNA): TGTGCCAGCAGTCCTGGGGCAGGGGCCACCTATAATTCACCCCTCCACTTT. It translates to CASSPGAGATYNSPLHF.